What follows are 11 T cell receptor beta chains derived from one specimen sequenced in a study of blood T cells in healthy people across ages. It was with a sample-barcoded 5' primer and a J-beta primer mix that a second PCR of about 7 to 12 cycles was run. TCRdb itself ran the 5' RACE reads through MiXCR, one entry per CDR3 protein. The profile covers about 970,000 distinct CDR3 sequences, with approximately 50% appearing a single time and over 20% taken by the ten largest. Sequenced material: blood. Receptor source: a woman in her sixties in good health.

The chain employs TRBV12-3 or TRBV12-4 and TRBJ2-7; the match to TRBD2 covers 14 bases. Unmatched junction bases numbered 7, after V lost 3 bases and J lost 3 bases. CDR3 size: 17 residues. CDR3 sequence reads: CASSLRLAGGKDYEQYF. The CDR3 bases are TGTGCCAGCAGTTTGAGACTAGCGGGAGGGAAAGACTACGAGCAGTACTTC.

This clonotype was detected only a few times. The chain uses TRBV29-1 and TRBJ2-7; TRBD2 matches 8 bases. Near its end, the DNA agrees better with TRBJ2-5, so the J call may be wrong. CDR1 and CDR2 (germline): SQVTM, ANQGSEA. The CDR3 covers 12 residues. CDR3 bases: TGCAGCGTTAGCGGGAGTGGGGAGACCCAGTACTTC. It is translated as CSVSGSGETQYF.

V usage is TRBV27 and J usage is TRBJ1-6, with 7 nucleotides matching TRBD1. Germline CDR1 MNHEY, CDR2 SMNVEV (reference sequence). The CDR3 runs to 14 residues. J lost 9 bases, V lost 9 bases, and 11 bases had no gene match. The CDR3 DNA reads as TGTGCCAGTACCTCCGGGACAGCTGGTTCACCCCTCCACTTT. It encodes CASTSGTAGSPLHF.

The V gene is TRBV20-1, the J gene TRBJ1-5; 8 bases agree with TRBD1. The V gene's germline CDR1 is DFQATT and CDR2 SNEGSKA (reference sequence). The V gene end was trimmed by 4 bases and the J gene end by 5 bases; junction bases not matched to a gene: 13. The CDR3 consists of 16 residues. In DNA, the CDR3 is TGCAGTGCTAAAACCACAAAGGACAGGGATGATCAGCCCCAGCATTTT. Translating gives CSAKTTKDRDDQPQHF.

The chain recombines TRBV27 with TRBJ1-1; D call uncertain. Germline assignment: CDR1 MNHEY and CDR2 SMNVEV (reference sequence). The CDR3 has 13 amino acids. V lost 6 bases and J lost 1, with 9 bases in between. CDR3 sequence (DNA): TGTGCCAGCAGCTCTCTGGGGAACACTGAAGCTTTCTTT. Residues: CASSSLGNTEAFF.

The CDR3 sequence is CASSQWIRRVETQYF. The CDR3 DNA is TGTGCCAGCAGCCAGTGGATCCGGAGGGTGGAGACCCAGTACTTC. V usage is TRBV7-2 and J usage is TRBJ2-5; tentatively, D is TRBD2 (6 bases). Germline lookup yields CDR1 SGHTA and CDR2 FQGNSA. There are 15 residues in the CDR3. Between the trimmed V and J ends, which lost 5 bases and 5 bases, there was a span of 18 bases.

In this sample, this clonotype turned up once. The J gene is TRBJ2-6, the V gene TRBV6-5, with D unresolved. Germline V gene sequence: CDR1 MNHEY, CDR2 SVGAGI. With 0 bases removed from V and 0 bases from J, the gap between germline ends came to 9 bases. The CDR3 totals 17 residues. CDR3 residues: CASSYSIQNSGANVLTF. As DNA, the CDR3 is TGTGCCAGCAGTTACTCAATACAGAACTCTGGGGCCAACGTCCTGACTTTC.

This clonotype was observed a handful of times. This sequence joins TRBV20-1 and TRBJ2-5; no clear D. Trimming left V 2 bases short and J 5 bases short, with 15 bases between. From germline, CDR1 is DFQATT and CDR2 SNEGSKA (reference sequence). The length of the CDR3 is 14 residues. This chain's CDR3 is CSARYPPLGETQYF. The DNA of the CDR3 is TGCAGTGCTAGATACCCTCCCTTAGGGGAGACCCAGTACTTC.

This chain connects TRBV27 to TRBJ2-7; D is ambiguous. Deletions cut 0 bases from V and 6 bases from J, with 15 bases between. CDR1 and CDR2 (germline): MNHEY, SMNVEV (reference sequence). This CDR3 is built from 15 residues. The CDR3 loop is CASSLSEMGSGEQYF. CDR3 DNA: TGTGCCAGCAGTTTATCGGAGATGGGGTCTGGCGAGCAGTACTTC.

To note about this clonotype: One junction end does not reproduce the germline sequence, and a read error may be involved. CDR3 amino acids: CVSSLKGGRANYGYTF. CDR3 coding DNA: TGTGTCAGCAGCTTAAAAGGTGGCAGGGCTAACTATGGCTACACCTTC. The genes are TRBV7-9 and TRBJ1-2; perhaps TRBD1 as D (5 bases). CDR3 length equals 16 residues. Germline CDR1 SEHNR, CDR2 FQNEAQ (reference sequence).

Turning to this clonotype: A read error may be the cause here, since a much bigger clone is one base away. This rearrangement joins TRBV20-1 to TRBJ2-5; TRBD2 agrees at 8 bases. The CDR3 consists of 13 residues. The J segment lost 11 bases and the V segment lost 6 bases, leaving 14 bases of the junction unmatched. CDR1 and CDR2 (germline): DFQATT, SNEGSKA (reference sequence). Here the CDR3 DNA reads TGCAGTGCGCCCCTCCCGGGAGGGAATGAGCAGTACTTC. Translating gives CSAPLPGGNEQYF.